These 27 T cell receptor beta chains originate from one sample sequenced in a study of cytomegalovirus exposure and HLA in healthy donors. A multiplex PCR was run with 60 Vbeta primers and 13 Jbeta primers. TCRdb's copy holds only in-frame clones and misses some; the assay was immunoSEQ multiplex PCR. The data hold over 100,000 clones, with 76% observed a single time. The sequencing sample was made of PBMCs. The receptors come from a middle-aged woman in good health and CMV-seropositive.

This chain connects TRBV2 to TRBJ1-5; TRBD1 matches at 7 bases. Germline trimming cut 8 bases from V and 7 bases from J; bases unmatched to any gene: 20. Germline V gene sequence: CDR1 SNHLY, CDR2 FYNNEI. The CDR3 is 17 residues long. The CDR3 reads CASHGDRALGRGQPQHF. The CDR3 bases are TGTGCCAGCCATGGAGACAGGGCTCTTGGAAGGGGGCAGCCCCAGCATTTT.

Only one count was recorded for this clone. This chain connects TRBV7-2 to TRBJ1-2; D call uncertain. Germline V gives CDR1 SGHTA, CDR2 FQGNSA. The V end was cut by 2 bases, the J end by 2 bases, with 9 bases between. This CDR3 is built from 14 residues. CDR3 amino acids: CASSLKAGNYGYTF. As DNA, the CDR3 is TGTGCCAGCAGCTTAAAGGCGGGGAACTATGGCTACACCTTC.

In its sample, this clone was seen a few times. The chain has TRBV30 and TRBJ1-2; D gene unclear. In germline, CDR1 is GTSNPN, CDR2 SVGIG (reference sequence). The CDR3 runs to 14 residues. The V gene lost 2 bases and the J gene lost 5 bases, with 15 bases spanning the gap. CDR3 region: CAWSKELRLYGYTF. CDR3 nucleotide sequence: TGTGCCTGGAGTAAGGAGTTAAGATTGTATGGCTACACCTTC.

The chain combines TRBV5-1 with TRBJ1-1; D not resolved. CDR3 length: 13 residues. V lost 5 bases to trimming and J lost 7 bases, with 15 bases between them. Germline V gene data show CDR1 as SGHRS and CDR2 as YFSETQ. The CDR3 DNA reads as TGCGCCAGCAGTAGCGGGCGTAGGAGTGAAGCTTTCTTT. This codes for CASSSGRRSEAFF. Using reference TRBV5-1 and TRBJ1-1 for the parts outside the CDR3, the full variable domain is KAGVTQTPRYLIKTRGQQVTLSCSPISGHRSVSWYQQTPGQGLQFLFEYFSETQRNKGNFPGRFSGRQFSNSRSEMNVSTLELGDSALYLCASSSGRRSEAFFGQGTRLTVV.

The rearrangement links TRBV6-1 to TRBJ1-2; 11 bases agree with TRBD1. Germline assignment: CDR1 MNHNS and CDR2 SASEGT. Trimming at V came to 0 bases and at J to 4 bases, leaving 7 bases not matched to a gene. The CDR3 spans 17 residues. CDR3 coding DNA: TGTGCCAGCAGTGAAGCGATTGTAGGGACAGGGGGCTATGGCTACACCTTC. This codes for CASSEAIVGTGGYGYTF.

This clone came up a few times. The genes are TRBV7-2 and TRBJ1-2, with D hard to call. V lost 1 base and J lost 7, with 13 bases in between. This CDR3 comprises 14 residues. Germline-derived CDR1 and CDR2 are SGHTA and FQGNSA. CDR3 region: CASSLEMGVGGYTF. The DNA for the CDR3 is TGTGCCAGCAGCTTAGAGATGGGAGTAGGTGGCTACACCTTC.

This chain links TRBV6-5 with TRBJ1-1; D is ambiguous. Looked up from germline, CDR1 is MNHEY and CDR2 is SVGAGI. V lost 8 bases to trimming and J lost 4 bases, with 14 bases between them. The CDR3 sequence is 13 residues long. This chain's CDR3 is CASRRGWSTEAFF. The DNA for the CDR3 is TGTGCCAGCCGCCGAGGGTGGTCCACTGAAGCTTTCTTT.

Only one count was recorded for this clone. The gene calls are TRBV4-2 and TRBJ1-1; D not resolved. The CDR3 loop spans 15 amino acids. Trimming removed 0 bases from V and 1 base from J, with 9 bases in between. CDR1 is LGHNA, CDR2 YNFKEQ, per germline. The CDR3 DNA follows: TGTGCCAGCAGCCAAGATCGGTACAGGAACACTGAAGCTTTCTTT. As protein: CASSQDRYRNTEAFF.

V usage is TRBV5-1 and J usage is TRBJ1-2; 9 bases are a match to TRBD1. Per the germline V gene, CDR1 is SGHRS and CDR2 is YFSETQ. V gave up 4 bases and J gave up 7 bases; unmatched junction bases: 11. The CDR3 sequence is 15 residues long. CDR3 protein: CASSDPGQGDVGYTF. CDR3 DNA sequence: TGCGCCAGCAGCGATCCGGGACAGGGTGATGTTGGCTACACCTTC.

The V call is TRBV10-3, the J call TRBJ1-4; possibly TRBD1 for D (5 bases). This CDR3 contains 13 residues. Germline CDR1 is ENHRY and CDR2 is SYGVKD. The ends were cut back, 3 bases at V and 8 bases at J, with 10 bases in the middle. The CDR3 protein is CAISEGVGEKLFF. DNA of the CDR3: TGTGCCATCAGTGAAGGGGTCGGCGAAAAACTGTTTTTT.

This chain uses TRBV6-5 with TRBJ1-1; possible D gene TRBD1, 6 bases. Germline V gene lookup returns CDR1 MNHEY and CDR2 SVGAGI. The CDR3 is made up of 14 amino acids. The germline V and J ends were trimmed by 6 bases and 1 base, with 12 bases remaining between them. CDR3 coding DNA: TGTGCCAGCAGATTGGGACACAAGAACACTGAAGCTTTCTTT. It is translated as CASRLGHKNTEAFF.

The V gene is TRBV29-1, the J gene TRBJ2-7; a weak D match, TRBD2 (5 bases). Per the germline V gene, CDR1 is SQVTM and CDR2 is ANQGSEA. V was trimmed by 1 base and J by 3 bases, leaving 16 bases between them. This CDR3 is built from 15 residues. CDR3: CSVEAPGHRGYEQYF. CDR3 nucleotides: TGCAGCGTTGAAGCTCCGGGCCACCGGGGCTACGAGCAGTACTTC.

The rearrangement joins TRBV7-9 to TRBJ2-7, with D perhaps matching TRBD1 (5 bases). Trimming removed 3 bases from V and 2 bases from J, with 14 bases in between. The length of the CDR3 is 15 residues. Germline V gene lookup returns CDR1 SEHNR and CDR2 FQNEAQ (reference sequence). The CDR3 loop reads CASSFYRQFAYEQYF. The CDR3 DNA sequence: TGTGCCAGCAGCTTCTATCGACAGTTTGCCTACGAGCAGTACTTC.

The chain recombines TRBV2 with TRBJ1-6; D remains unclear. V was clipped by 3 bases and J by 2 bases, with 8 bases between them. Germline CDR1 and CDR2: SNHLY and FYNNEI. This CDR3 region has 15 residues. The CDR3 bases are TGTGCCAGCAGTGACTCTGTTACCTATAATTCACCCCTCCACTTT. Residues: CASSDSVTYNSPLHF. The full variable domain, completed using reference TRBV2 and TRBJ1-6, is EPEVTQTPSHQVTQMGQEVILRCVPISNHLYFYWYRQILGQKVEFLVSFYNNEISEKSEIFDDQFSVERPDGSNFTLKIRSTKLEDSAMYFCASSDSVTYNSPLHFGNGTRLTVT.

The chain links TRBV15 to TRBJ2-2; D unclear. This CDR3 has 14 amino acids. The germline CDR1 and CDR2 sequences are LNHNV and YYDKDF (reference sequence). V was pared by 0 bases and J by 8 bases, with 10 bases between. The CDR3: CATSRDRVRGELFF. CDR3 bases: TGTGCCACCAGCAGAGATCGGGTGAGGGGGGAGCTGTTTTTT.

This clone was seen only once. The chain is built from TRBV2 and TRBJ2-1; 10 nucleotides align to TRBD2. This CDR3 spans 14 amino acids. Germline lookup yields CDR1 SNHLY and CDR2 FYNNEI. Trimming removed 5 bases from V and 7 bases from J; junction bases left unmatched: 5. The CDR3 spells CASSTTSGVNEQFF. CDR3 DNA: TGTGCCAGCAGTACTACTAGCGGGGTTAATGAGCAGTTCTTC.

This CDR3 reads CASSSGLAGGTYKNIQYF. CDR3 nucleotides: TGTGCCAGCAGCTCGGGACTAGCGGGGGGTACCTACAAAAACATTCAGTACTTC. The J gene is TRBJ2-4, the V gene TRBV7-2; 15 bases match TRBD2. This CDR3 has 18 residues. Losses at the gene ends were 4 bases for V and 3 bases for J; bases not matched to a gene: 7. The germline V gene has CDR1 SGHTA and CDR2 FQGNSA.

The chain carries TRBV7-2 and TRBJ1-1, with D maybe TRBD1 (6 bases). This CDR3 is 14 amino acids long. Trimming cost V 1 base and J 1 base, with 7 bases left between them. CDR1 SGHTA and CDR2 FQGNSA come from the germline V gene. CDR3 loop: CASSLGGGNTEAFF. CDR3 bases: TGTGCCAGCAGCTTAGGAGGGGGGAACACTGAAGCTTTCTTT.

The chain links TRBV30 to TRBJ2-2, with 11 positions matching TRBD2. Germline trimming cut 0 bases from V and 2 bases from J; bases unmatched to any gene: 17. The CDR3 totals 21 residues. The germline CDR1 and CDR2 sequences are GTSNPN and SVGIG (reference sequence). CDR3 amino acids: CAWSVGFFRLAGGHNTGELFF. CDR3 sequence (DNA): TGTGCCTGGAGTGTAGGCTTCTTTCGGCTAGCGGGGGGCCATAACACCGGGGAGCTGTTTTTT. Supplemented by reference TRBV30 and TRBJ2-2, the full variable domain reads SQTIHQWPATLVQPVGSPLSLECTVEGTSNPNLYWYRQAAGRGLQLLFYSVGIGQISSEVPQNLSASRPQDRQFILSSKKLLLSDSGFYLCAWSVGFFRLAGGHNTGELFFGEGSRLTVL.

The chain recombines TRBV10-3 with TRBJ2-1, with D unclear. V was clipped by 3 bases and J by 10 bases, with 10 bases between them. Germline loops: CDR1 ENHRY, CDR2 SYGVKD. This CDR3 is built from 12 residues. CDR3 loop: CAISEEAHEQFF. In DNA, the CDR3 is TGTGCCATCAGTGAAGAGGCTCACGAGCAGTTCTTC.

The chain employs TRBV6-5 and TRBJ1-2; maybe TRBD1 (6 bases). V lost 2 bases, J lost 0 bases, and 13 bases lay in between. CDR1 is MNHEY, CDR2 SVGAGI, per germline. The CDR3 sequence is 16 residues long. The CDR3 spells CASSYRTAHTNYGYTF. For the CDR3, the DNA is TGTGCCAGCAGTTACCGGACAGCCCACACTAACTATGGCTACACCTTC.

The chain joins TRBV6-5 to TRBJ2-7; TRBD2 is a possible D gene (6 bases). Looked up from germline, CDR1 is MNHEY and CDR2 is SVGAGI. The CDR3 covers 11 residues. V was shortened by 7 bases and J by 9 bases, with 13 bases between the two germline ends. CDR3 region: CASTRGGVQYF. In DNA, the CDR3 is TGTGCCAGCACCAGAGGAGGGGTGCAGTACTTC.

The gene calls are TRBV7-8 and TRBJ1-2; TRBD1 agrees at 7 bases. V shed 5 bases and J 5 bases; nucleotides not matched to a gene: 14. Germline values: CDR1 SGHVS, CDR2 FQNEAQ. The CDR3 sequence is 16 residues long. The CDR3 sequence is CASSKQRFQGVYGYTF. In DNA form, the CDR3 reads TGTGCCAGCAGCAAACAACGGTTCCAGGGGGTTTATGGCTACACCTTC.

This rearrangement joins TRBV2 to TRBJ2-3; TRBD2 is a possible D gene (7 bases). This CDR3 region has 13 residues. CDR1 is SNHLY, CDR2 FYNNEI, per germline. V lost 8 bases and J 2 bases, leaving 11 bases between the germline ends. This CDR3 is CASGGAFTDTQYF. The DNA for the CDR3 is TGTGCCAGCGGGGGGGCCTTCACAGATACGCAGTATTTT.

This clone appeared a few times. The chain combines TRBV7-6 with TRBJ2-7, with D possibly being TRBD2 (6 bases). Trimming took 1 base from V and 4 from J, leaving 11 bases between them. Germline V gene sequence: CDR1 SGHVS, CDR2 FNYEAQ. This CDR3 comprises 14 residues. The chain's CDR3 is CASSLEEGRYEQYF. Written as DNA, the CDR3 is TGTGCCAGCAGCTTAGAGGAGGGAAGATACGAGCAGTACTTC. Based on the CDR3 plus reference TRBV7-6 and TRBJ2-7, the full variable domain is GAGVSQSPRYKVTKRGQDVALRCDPISGHVSLYWYRQALGQGPEFLTYFNYEAQQDKSGLPNDRFSAERPEGSISTLTIQRTEQRDSAMYRCASSLEEGRYEQYFGPGTRLTVT.

This clone showed up just once. At the DNA level, this CDR3 is encoded by other sequences in the same sample as well. Written as DNA, the CDR3 is TGTGCCAGCTCGCCCCCTAGCGGGGGGTCCTACAATGAGCAGTTCTTC. Translated: CASSPPSGGSYNEQFF. V usage is TRBV18 and J usage is TRBJ2-1, with 11 bases aligning to TRBD2. This CDR3 has 16 amino acids. Germline V gives CDR1 KGHSH, CDR2 LQKENI. The J segment lost 1 base and the V segment lost 6 bases, leaving 5 bases of the junction unmatched.

This chain links TRBV5-1 with TRBJ1-5; the D gene is possibly TRBD1 (5 bases). Germline V lookup: CDR1 SGHRS, CDR2 YFSETQ. V lost 4 bases to trimming and J lost 2 bases, with 10 bases between them. The CDR3 is 14 residues long. The CDR3 spells CASSPETGNQPQHF. The CDR3 nucleotides read TGCGCCAGCAGCCCGGAGACAGGCAATCAGCCCCAGCATTTT.